The 21 T cell receptor beta chains in this list originate from one sample, sequenced in a study of cytomegalovirus exposure and HLA in healthy donors. 60 Vbeta and 13 Jbeta primers were used in PCR. Produced via immunoSEQ multiplex PCR; TCRdb's table is partial and in-frame only. Among roughly 150,000 clones listed, about 75% were seen once. Sample: PBMCs. The source is a man younger than 35 in good health and CMV-seropositive.

This chain connects TRBV30 to TRBJ2-2, with TRBD2 matching 12 bases. The V gene's germline CDR1 is GTSNPN and CDR2 SVGIG (reference sequence). CDR3 size: 15 residues. J lost 5 bases, V lost 0 bases, and 1 base had no gene match. This CDR3 reads CAWSVLAGGTGELFF. For the CDR3, the DNA is TGTGCCTGGAGTGTACTAGCGGGAGGAACCGGGGAGCTGTTTTTT.

The rearrangement links TRBV27 to TRBJ2-7; D gene uncertain. V lost 7 bases and J 0 bases, leaving 13 bases between the germline ends. The CDR3 is made up of 14 amino acids. CDR1 and CDR2 from the germline V gene are MNHEY and SMNVEV (reference sequence). In DNA, the CDR3 is TGTGCCAGCACTCCCGCAGGTCCCTCCTACGAGCAGTACTTC. Translating gives CASTPAGPSYEQYF.

The CDR3 loop reads CASSLVRDNTGELFF. The CDR3 nucleotides are TGCGCCAGCAGCTTGGTTCGGGATAACACCGGGGAGCTGTTTTTT. The genes are TRBV5-1 and TRBJ2-2; maybe TRBD2 (5 bases). In germline, CDR1 is SGHRS, CDR2 YFSETQ. The CDR3 has 15 amino acids. The V gene lost 0 bases and the J gene lost 2 bases, with 8 bases spanning the gap. Drawing the rest from reference TRBV5-1 and TRBJ2-2, the complete variable domain is KAGVTQTPRYLIKTRGQQVTLSCSPISGHRSVSWYQQTPGQGLQFLFEYFSETQRNKGNFPGRFSGRQFSNSRSEMNVSTLELGDSALYLCASSLVRDNTGELFFGEGSRLTVL.

The chain recombines TRBV29-1 with TRBJ2-7; 8 positions agree with TRBD1. Germline values: CDR1 SQVTM, CDR2 ANQGSEA. The CDR3 totals 14 residues. Trimming removed 4 bases from V and 3 bases from J; junction bases left unmatched: 8. The CDR3 DNA follows: TGCAGCGTTGTGGGGGGACAGGCCCGCTACGAGCAGTACTTC. Translating gives CSVVGGQARYEQYF.

This clone occurred once. The chain joins TRBV6-5 to TRBJ2-1, with 9 nucleotides matching TRBD2. Germline CDR1 and CDR2: MNHEY and SVGAGI. After removal of 3 bases from V and 6 bases from J, the junction contained 9 bases not matched to a gene. CDR3 length: 16 amino acids. The CDR3 DNA reads TGTGCCAGCAGTTATCTTAGCGGGAGCCCCCTCAATGAGCAGTTCTTC. Protein: CASSYLSGSPLNEQFF.

The CDR3: CASSFRETYEQYF. The DNA for the CDR3 is TGTGCCAGCAGCTTCCGAGAGACCTACGAGCAGTACTTC. V is TRBV7-9 and J is TRBJ2-7, with unresolved D. CDR1 and CDR2 (germline): SEHNR, FQNEAQ (reference sequence). This CDR3 region has 13 residues. Trimming took 3 bases from V and 2 from J, leaving 8 bases between them. The full variable domain, completed using reference TRBV7-9 and TRBJ2-7, is DTGVSQNPRHKITKRGQNVTFRCDPISEHNRLYWYRQTLGQGPEFLTYFQNEAQLEKSRLLSDRFSAERPKGSFSTLEIQRTEQGDSAMYLCASSFRETYEQYFGPGTRLTVT.

The rearrangement uses TRBV28 and TRBJ1-5, with D possibly being TRBD1 (6 bases). Germline V gene lookup returns CDR1 MDHEN and CDR2 SYDVKM. Trimming removed 1 base at V and 0 bases at J, with 7 bases between. The CDR3 is made up of 15 amino acids. The CDR3 DNA follows: TGTGCCAGCAGTTTATTACAGGGTAGCAATCAGCCCCAGCATTTT. Protein: CASSLLQGSNQPQHF.

The chain recombines TRBV27 with TRBJ2-7; TRBD2 might be the D (6 bases). The V end lost 0 bases, the J end lost 3 bases, and 12 bases lay between the germline ends. Per germline, CDR1 MNHEY and CDR2 SMNVEV (reference sequence). The CDR3 runs to 15 residues. CDR3: CASSLSSGADYEQYF. The CDR3 nucleotides read TGTGCCAGCAGTTTATCTAGCGGAGCCGACTACGAGCAGTACTTC.

As concerns this clone: One end of the junction does not line up with germline, which may come from a read error. This chain links TRBV27 with TRBJ1-2; possibly TRBD1 for D (5 bases). CDR1 and CDR2 from the germline V gene are MNHEY and SMNVEV (reference sequence). CDR3 length equals 13 residues. The CDR3 protein is CASSLRARDGYPF. As DNA, the CDR3 is TGTGCCAGCAGTTTAAGGGCCAGGGATGGCTACCCCTTC.

The V call is TRBV9, the J call TRBJ1-1, with D possibly matching TRBD1 (5 bases). There are 16 residues in the CDR3. Deletions cut 0 bases from V and 0 bases from J, with 12 bases between. CDR1 and CDR2 (germline): SGDLS, YYNGEE. Here the CDR3 DNA reads TGTGCCAGCAGCGTAGAGGGGCAGGGTCTGAACACTGAAGCTTTCTTT. It yields the protein CASSVEGQGLNTEAFF.

The rearrangement uses TRBV27 and TRBJ2-7; the match to TRBD1 covers 7 bases. The CDR3 extends over 18 amino acids. Per germline, CDR1 MNHEY and CDR2 SMNVEV (reference sequence). V was clipped by 5 bases and J by 2 bases; unmatched bases: 18. The CDR3: CASSQTIETGANPYEQYF. The CDR3 bases are TGTGCCAGCAGTCAAACGATCGAAACAGGGGCGAATCCCTACGAGCAGTACTTC.

This clone was seen more than once but under ten times. The CDR3 is CASSHVAGSTDTQYF. The CDR3, as DNA: TGTGCCAGCAGCCACGTAGCGGGATCCACAGATACGCAGTATTTT. V gene TRBV11-2 combines with J gene TRBJ2-3; the match to TRBD2 covers 8 bases. Germline V gene sequence: CDR1 SGHAT, CDR2 FQNNGV. Trimming took 5 bases from V and 2 from J; bases not matched to a gene: 6. The CDR3 sequence is 15 residues long.

This clone was seen more than once but under ten times. This chain links TRBV12-5 with TRBJ1-1, with TRBD1 matching 9 bases. Trimming cost V 0 bases and J 0 bases; bases outside gene matches: 26. The CDR3 totals 24 residues. The V gene's germline CDR1 is LGHNT and CDR2 FRNRAP. As DNA, the CDR3 is TGTGCTAGTGGTTTGGTTACCTACCGGGACAGGGATGTCGCGAGGAGTGTCATGAACACTGAAGCTTTCTTT. It is translated as CASGLVTYRDRDVARSVMNTEAFF.

A single count supports this clone. The genes are TRBV7-6 and TRBJ2-7; D not resolved. This CDR3 has 14 residues. Germline V lookup: CDR1 SGHVS, CDR2 FNYEAQ. Trimming removed 2 bases at V and 0 bases at J, with 8 bases between. The CDR3 here is CASSLSRSSYEQYF. The CDR3 coding sequence is TGTGCCAGCAGCTTATCTCGGAGCTCCTACGAGCAGTACTTC. The full variable domain, with the rest looked up from reference TRBV7-6 and TRBJ2-7, is GAGVSQSPRYKVTKRGQDVALRCDPISGHVSLYWYRQALGQGPEFLTYFNYEAQQDKSGLPNDRFSAERPEGSISTLTIQRTEQRDSAMYRCASSLSRSSYEQYFGPGTRLTVT.

The gene calls are TRBV2 and TRBJ1-1; weak D call: TRBD1 (5 bases). Trimming took 6 bases from V and 3 from J, leaving 20 bases between them. Looked up from germline, CDR1 is SNHLY and CDR2 is FYNNEI. This CDR3 contains 16 residues. Written as DNA, the CDR3 is TGTGCCAGCAGGGACGACGGGGGTGCGCCTTACACTGAAGCTTTCTTT. It codes for CASRDDGGAPYTEAFF.

The chain recombines TRBV5-1 with TRBJ2-5, with D perhaps matching TRBD1 (5 bases). CDR1 and CDR2 from the germline V gene are SGHRS and YFSETQ. This CDR3 spans 12 amino acids. Deletions cut 2 bases from V and 11 bases from J, with 13 bases between. CDR3 residues: CASSFEGVEQYF. The CDR3, as DNA: TGCGCCAGCAGCTTTGAAGGGGTTGAGCAGTACTTC.

The CDR3 DNA reads as TGTGCCAGCAGTTACTCAGTCGCGGCAGAAGCTTTCTTT. Its translation is CASSYSVAAEAFF. V and J are TRBV6-5 and TRBJ1-1; no reliable D call. The CDR3 sequence is 13 residues long. Germline lookup yields CDR1 MNHEY and CDR2 SVGAGI. Between the trimmed V and J ends, which lost 0 bases and 8 bases, there was a span of 10 bases.

This chain uses TRBV27 with TRBJ2-3; D might be TRBD2 (6 bases). Trimming took off 3 bases at V and 6 bases at J, with 7 bases between the two ends. This CDR3 is 12 amino acids long. The germline V gene encodes CDR1 MNHEY and CDR2 SMNVEV (reference sequence). The DNA of the CDR3 is TGTGCCAGCAGTTTTGGGGGGGATACGCAGTATTTT. It is translated as CASSFGGDTQYF.

This clone has only a few counts. The J gene is TRBJ2-7, the V gene TRBV6-6, with 11 bases lining up with TRBD1. There are 16 residues in the CDR3. Germline lookup yields CDR1 MNHNY and CDR2 SVGAGI (reference sequence). Trimming at V came to 6 bases and at J to 0 bases, leaving 7 bases not matched to a gene. The CDR3 protein is CASSDSGTGGSYEQYF. As DNA, the CDR3 is TGTGCCAGCAGCGATAGCGGGACAGGGGGCTCCTACGAGCAGTACTTC.

This chain links TRBV19 with TRBJ1-2, with D perhaps TRBD1 (5 bases). The germline V gene encodes CDR1 LNHDA and CDR2 SQIVND (reference sequence). This CDR3 comprises 15 residues. With 6 bases removed from V and 0 bases from J, the gap between germline ends came to 14 bases. CDR3 protein: CASSRQTVSNYGYTF. DNA for the CDR3: TGTGCCAGTAGCCGTCAGACAGTTTCTAACTATGGCTACACCTTC.

This sequence joins TRBV30 and TRBJ1-6; no reliable D call. The CDR3 is 15 residues long. V was shortened by 8 bases and J by 0 bases, with 14 bases between the two germline ends. CDR1 is GTSNPN, CDR2 SVGIG, per germline (reference sequence). CDR3 in amino acids: CAGRYSSSYNSPLHF. The CDR3 nucleotides read TGTGCCGGCCGCTACAGCAGCTCCTATAATTCACCCCTCCACTTT.